This TCR beta chain was obtained from a study of cytomegalovirus exposure and HLA in healthy donors (dated by TCRdb to between 2016 and 2019). Regarding the complete study: A later analysis indicated that the roughly 130 validation repertoires were generated on the platform also employed for the roughly 720 repertoires of the first cohort. The study aimed to test whether cataloging public T cell receptors could reveal signatures of past pathogen exposure. A separate validation cohort of roughly 120 different subjects was used in addition to the approximately 640-subject first cohort. High-throughput TCR immunosequencing, statistical association of individual TCRs with disease status, and machine learning were combined to predict cytomegalovirus infection status. Summary of the overall study and its limitations: Subsequent analysis determined that TCRs grouped into clusters in the first cohort also showed a tendency toward co-occurrence across the roughly 130 validation repertoires, and roughly 94% of cluster scores exceeded 0. It was suggested by the authors that the approach could potentially be generalized to other disease states and immunological phenotypes. All 120 or so repertoires were used to score co-occurrence in the validation cohort in a later analysis, because that analysis had no HLA typing for the cohort. Across donors, most TCR sequences were observed very rarely, whereas some public TCRs were present in many individuals. In both the original and validation cohorts, the classifier was reported to diagnose cytomegalovirus status with high specificity and sensitivity. In the study, some 180 TCR beta chains were listed as associated with cytomegalovirus. In vitro tests confirmed that a few of the cytomegalovirus-associated TCR beta chains recognize cytomegalovirus antigens.

V has 3 bases trimmed and J has 7 bases trimmed; junction bases matching no gene number 5. The CDR3, cysteine through phenylalanine, is 14 amino acids long. Only CDR3 DNA remains: 42 bases, in frame from the first base. CDR1 and CDR2 (SGHAT, FQNNGV) derive from the germline V gene. Donors formed part of the validation cohort, which comprised fewer than 150 subjects and was distinct from the first cohort of 690 or so subjects. With regard to this clone: The target of this receptor is not known. No per-base quality is available; no much larger clone lies one base away.

Receptor amplification or capture employed the immunoSEQ multiplex PCR assay. Per the source publication's procedure: To diagnose cytomegalovirus status from the catalog of TCR beta chain sequences, a statistical classification framework was built. The table comes from immuneACCESS by way of TCRdb, which keeps in-frame sequences with V and J called. Part of the clones is missing from these tables; in studies checked, under half for an unresolved V gene and the rest for unknown reasons. V and J calls and clone size are given by that table; D and trimming were obtained from the DNA. The sample records about 140,000 clones, 86% of which are singletons. The ten largest make up less than 3.5% of the sample.

The source material was PBMCs. The V and J genes are TRBV11-2 and TRBJ2-3, and TRBD2 matches 9 of the central bases. This clonotype was sampled from a man between 18 and 35 years old in good health and CMV-seronegative. The sequenced DNA is TGTGCCAGCAGCTTTAGCGGGAGCCCCTATACGCAGTATTTT. The translation is CASSFSGSPYTQYF. Reference TRBV11-2 and TRBJ2-3 proteins supply the regions before and after the CDR3; the full variable domain is: EAGVAQSPRYKIIEKRQSVAFWCNPISGHATLYWYQQILGQGPKLLIQFQNNGVVDDSQLPKDRFSAERLKGVDSTLKIQPAKLEDSAVYLCASSFSGSPYTQYFGPGTRLTVL.